This TCR beta chain was recorded in a study of Tregs in tolerant kidney transplant recipients. Study-level information: Recipients received nonmyeloablative bone marrow transplants from related graft donors, with transient mixed chimerism.

J lost 4 bases, V lost 3 bases, and 7 bases had no gene match. This CDR3 is built from 15 residues. Germline CDR1 and CDR2: SGHDT and YYEEEE. Profiling relied on immunoSEQ multiplex PCR, and the TCRdb table lists in-frame clones only, not all of them. This sample's table has 50,000 or so clones. To note about this clone: The CDR3 end is not reached by the read, which stops 3 residues before it; the germline J gene fills it in.

V and J are TRBV5-6 and TRBJ1-5; 7 bases match TRBD1. This clonotype was obtained from a human donor who received a combined kidney and bone marrow transplant. This material consisted of CD4+ T cells from blood, taken before the transplant. The CDR3 DNA, read in part, is TGTGCCAGCAGCTACGGACAGGTCTGGAATCAGCCC. Residues: CASSYGQVWNQP. In full, the CDR3 is CASSYGQVWNQPQHF.